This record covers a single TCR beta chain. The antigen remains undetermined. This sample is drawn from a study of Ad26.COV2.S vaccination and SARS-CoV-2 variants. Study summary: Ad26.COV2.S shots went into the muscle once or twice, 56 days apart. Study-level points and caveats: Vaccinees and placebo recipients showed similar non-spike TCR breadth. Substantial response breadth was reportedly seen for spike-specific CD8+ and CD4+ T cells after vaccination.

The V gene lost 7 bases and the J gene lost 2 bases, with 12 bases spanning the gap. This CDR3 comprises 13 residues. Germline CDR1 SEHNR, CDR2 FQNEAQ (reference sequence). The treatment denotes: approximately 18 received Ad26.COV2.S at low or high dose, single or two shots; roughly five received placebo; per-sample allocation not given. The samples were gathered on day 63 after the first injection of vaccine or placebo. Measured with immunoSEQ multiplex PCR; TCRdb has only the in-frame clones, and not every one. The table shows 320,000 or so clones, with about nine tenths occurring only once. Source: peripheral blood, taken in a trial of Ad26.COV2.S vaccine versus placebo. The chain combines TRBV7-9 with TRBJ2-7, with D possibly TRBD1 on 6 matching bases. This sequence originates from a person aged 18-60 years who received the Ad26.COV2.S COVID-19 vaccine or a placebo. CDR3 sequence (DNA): TGTGCCAGCATCCGACAGGATGCCTACGAGCAGTACTTC. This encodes CASIRQDAYEQYF.